The T cell receptor beta chain described here comes from a study of metastatic and nonmetastatic thyroid tumors. Study at large: Repertoire data that came from the blood and tumor or nodule tissue of malignant and benign thyroid patients were compared.

Germline CDR1 reads SGHTA; CDR2 reads FQGTGA. Trimming cost V 2 bases and J 2 bases; bases outside gene matches: 6. The CDR3 extends over 16 amino acids. Many counts were recorded for this clone. Its antigen remains unidentified. Other DNA sequences of this sample code for an identical CDR3. Findings and limits, study-wide: TCR beta diversity was reportedly significantly higher in malignant thyroid tumors than benign nodules, in blood and tumor.

TCRdb re-called clones via MiXCR from the PCR reads. The data hold tens of thousands of clones, with about 20% observed a single time. All patients were untreated before thyroid surgery. The TCR sequence derives from a female donor with papillary thyroid cancer or a benign thyroid nodule (not recorded which). Some clones in this sample may be carry-over from other donors' samples. The sequencing input was blood. The genes are TRBV7-3 and TRBJ2-1, with 7 bases lining up with TRBD2. DNA of the CDR3: TGTGCCAGCAGCTTACGTGCGGGAGTCACCTACAATGAGCAGTTCTTC. Protein: CASSLRAGVTYNEQFF.